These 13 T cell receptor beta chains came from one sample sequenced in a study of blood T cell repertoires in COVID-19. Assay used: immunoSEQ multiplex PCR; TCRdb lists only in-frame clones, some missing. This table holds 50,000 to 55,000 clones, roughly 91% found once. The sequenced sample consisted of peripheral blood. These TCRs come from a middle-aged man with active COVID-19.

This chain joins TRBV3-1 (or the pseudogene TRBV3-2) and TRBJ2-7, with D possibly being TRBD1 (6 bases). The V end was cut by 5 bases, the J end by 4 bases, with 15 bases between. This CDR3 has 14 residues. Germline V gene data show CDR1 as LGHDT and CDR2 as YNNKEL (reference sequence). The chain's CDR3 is CASSTPGQNYEQYF. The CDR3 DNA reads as TGTGCCAGCAGCACCCCGGGACAAAATTACGAGCAGTACTTC.

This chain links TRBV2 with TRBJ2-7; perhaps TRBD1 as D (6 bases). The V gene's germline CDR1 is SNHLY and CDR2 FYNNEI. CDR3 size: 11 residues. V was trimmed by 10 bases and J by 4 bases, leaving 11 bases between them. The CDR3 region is CAITDRYEQYF. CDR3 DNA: TGTGCCATCACGGACAGATACGAGCAGTACTTC.

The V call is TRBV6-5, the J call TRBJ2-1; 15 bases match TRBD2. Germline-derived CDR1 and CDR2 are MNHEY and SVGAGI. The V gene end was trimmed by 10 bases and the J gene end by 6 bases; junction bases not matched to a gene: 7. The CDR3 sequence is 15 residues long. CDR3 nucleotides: TGTGCCACCTGGACTAGCGGGAGGGGGGCCAATGAGCAGTTCTTC. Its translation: CATWTSGRGANEQFF.

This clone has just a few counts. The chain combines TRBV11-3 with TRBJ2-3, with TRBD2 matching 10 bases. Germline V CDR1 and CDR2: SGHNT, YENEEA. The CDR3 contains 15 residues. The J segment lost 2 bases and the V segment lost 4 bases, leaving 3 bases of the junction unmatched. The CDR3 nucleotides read TGTGCCAGCAGCTCCGGGACTAGCGTCACAGATACGCAGTATTTT. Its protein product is CASSSGTSVTDTQYF.

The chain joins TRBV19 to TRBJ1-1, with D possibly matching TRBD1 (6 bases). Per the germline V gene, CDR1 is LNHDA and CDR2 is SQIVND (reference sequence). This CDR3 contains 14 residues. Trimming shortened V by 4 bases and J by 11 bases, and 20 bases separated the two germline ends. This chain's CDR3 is CASSTGTYFESAFF. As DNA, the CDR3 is TGTGCCAGTAGTACGGGGACATACTTCGAGTCGGCTTTCTTT.

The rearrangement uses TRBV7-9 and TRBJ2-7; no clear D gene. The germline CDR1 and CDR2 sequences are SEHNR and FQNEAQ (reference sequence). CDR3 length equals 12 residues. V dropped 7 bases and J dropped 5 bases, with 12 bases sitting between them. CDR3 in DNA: TGTGCCAGCACCAATTCCCCAAACGAGCAGTACTTC. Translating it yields CASTNSPNEQYF.

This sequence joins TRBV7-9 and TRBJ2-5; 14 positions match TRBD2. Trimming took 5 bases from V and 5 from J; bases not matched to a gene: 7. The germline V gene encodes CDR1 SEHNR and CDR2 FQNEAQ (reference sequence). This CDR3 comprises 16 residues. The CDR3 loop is CASSEGLAGVGETQYF. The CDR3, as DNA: TGTGCCAGCAGCGAGGGACTAGCGGGGGTTGGCGAGACCCAGTACTTC.

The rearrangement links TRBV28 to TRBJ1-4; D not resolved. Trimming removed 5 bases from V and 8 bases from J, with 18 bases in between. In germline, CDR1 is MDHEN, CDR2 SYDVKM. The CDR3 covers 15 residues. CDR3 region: CASSATGVFREKLFF. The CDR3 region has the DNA TGTGCCAGCAGTGCGACCGGGGTGTTTCGCGAAAAACTGTTTTTT.

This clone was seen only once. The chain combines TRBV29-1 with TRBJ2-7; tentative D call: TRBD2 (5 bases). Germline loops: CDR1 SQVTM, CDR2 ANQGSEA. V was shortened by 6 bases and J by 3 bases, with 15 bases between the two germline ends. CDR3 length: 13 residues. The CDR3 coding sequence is TGCAGCGTCCGGGTGTCGGGGAGCTACGAGCAGTACTTC. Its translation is CSVRVSGSYEQYF.

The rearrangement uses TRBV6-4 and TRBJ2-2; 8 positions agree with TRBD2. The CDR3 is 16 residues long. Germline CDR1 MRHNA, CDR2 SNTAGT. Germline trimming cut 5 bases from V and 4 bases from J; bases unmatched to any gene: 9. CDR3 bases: TGTGCCAGCAGTCCCCGCGGGGGGTTCCCCACCGGGGAGCTGTTTTTT. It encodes CASSPRGGFPTGELFF.

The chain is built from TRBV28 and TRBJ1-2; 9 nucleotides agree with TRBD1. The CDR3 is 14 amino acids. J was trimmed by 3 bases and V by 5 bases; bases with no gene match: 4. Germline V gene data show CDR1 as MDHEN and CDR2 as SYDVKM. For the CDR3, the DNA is TGTGCCAGCAGTGGGGACAGGGAATACTATGGCTACACCTTC. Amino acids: CASSGDREYYGYTF.

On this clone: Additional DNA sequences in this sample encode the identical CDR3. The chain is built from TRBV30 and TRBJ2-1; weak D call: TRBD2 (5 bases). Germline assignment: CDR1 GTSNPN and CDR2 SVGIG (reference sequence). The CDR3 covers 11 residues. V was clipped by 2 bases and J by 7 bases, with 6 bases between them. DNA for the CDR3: TGTGCCTGGAGTAGAGGGAATGAGCAGTTCTTC. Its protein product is CAWSRGNEQFF.

The CDR3 region is CASKGQLLNTEAFF. The CDR3 DNA reads TGTGCCAGTAAGGGACAACTTCTGAACACTGAAGCTTTCTTT. The gene calls are TRBV19 and TRBJ1-1; TRBD1 is a possible D gene (6 bases). CDR1 is LNHDA, CDR2 SQIVND, per germline (reference sequence). This CDR3 contains 14 residues. Trimming took off 7 bases at V and 0 bases at J, with 12 bases between the two ends.